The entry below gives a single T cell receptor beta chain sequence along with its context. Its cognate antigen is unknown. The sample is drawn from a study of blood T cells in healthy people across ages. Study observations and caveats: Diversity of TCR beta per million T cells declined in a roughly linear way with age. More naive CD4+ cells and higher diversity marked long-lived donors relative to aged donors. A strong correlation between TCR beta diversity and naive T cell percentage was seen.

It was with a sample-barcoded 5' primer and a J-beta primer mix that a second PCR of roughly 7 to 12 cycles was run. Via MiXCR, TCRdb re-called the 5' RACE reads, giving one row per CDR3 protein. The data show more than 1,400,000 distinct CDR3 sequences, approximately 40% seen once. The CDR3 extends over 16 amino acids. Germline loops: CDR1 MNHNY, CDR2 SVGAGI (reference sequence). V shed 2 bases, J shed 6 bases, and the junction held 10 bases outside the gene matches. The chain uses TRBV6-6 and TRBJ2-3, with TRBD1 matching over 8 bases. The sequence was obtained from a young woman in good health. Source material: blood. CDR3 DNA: TGTGCCAGCAGTTACCGGACAGGGTCTGGTAGGGATACGCAGTATTTT. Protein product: CASSYRTGSGRDTQYF.